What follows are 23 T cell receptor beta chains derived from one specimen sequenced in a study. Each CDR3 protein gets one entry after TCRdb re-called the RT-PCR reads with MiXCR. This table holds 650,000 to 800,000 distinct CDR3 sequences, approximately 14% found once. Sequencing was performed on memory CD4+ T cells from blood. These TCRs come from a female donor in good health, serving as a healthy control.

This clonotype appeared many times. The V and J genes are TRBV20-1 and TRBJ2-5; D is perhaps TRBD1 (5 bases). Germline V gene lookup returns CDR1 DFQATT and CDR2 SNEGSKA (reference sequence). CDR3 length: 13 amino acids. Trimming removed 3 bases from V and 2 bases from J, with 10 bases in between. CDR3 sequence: CSASIQGQETQYF. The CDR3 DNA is TGCAGTGCTAGTATCCAGGGTCAAGAGACCCAGTACTTC.

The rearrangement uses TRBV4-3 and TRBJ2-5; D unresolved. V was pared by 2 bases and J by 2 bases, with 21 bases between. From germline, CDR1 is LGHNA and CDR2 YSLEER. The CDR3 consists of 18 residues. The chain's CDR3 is CASSQRRSRLSIQETQYF. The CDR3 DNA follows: TGCGCCAGCAGCCAAAGGCGGAGTAGGCTTTCCATACAAGAGACCCAGTACTTC.

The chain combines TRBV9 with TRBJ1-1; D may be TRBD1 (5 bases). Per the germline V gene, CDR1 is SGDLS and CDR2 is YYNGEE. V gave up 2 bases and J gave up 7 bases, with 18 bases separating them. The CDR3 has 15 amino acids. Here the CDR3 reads CASSVVRAGLGEAFF. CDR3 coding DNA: TGTGCCAGCAGCGTCGTGAGGGCGGGACTTGGTGAAGCTTTCTTT. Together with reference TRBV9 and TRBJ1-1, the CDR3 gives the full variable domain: DSGVTQTPKHLITATGQRVTLRCSPRSGDLSVYWYQQSLDQGLQFLIQYYNGEERAKGNILERFSAQQFPDLHSELNLSSLELGDSALYFCASSVVRAGLGEAFFGQGTRLTVV.

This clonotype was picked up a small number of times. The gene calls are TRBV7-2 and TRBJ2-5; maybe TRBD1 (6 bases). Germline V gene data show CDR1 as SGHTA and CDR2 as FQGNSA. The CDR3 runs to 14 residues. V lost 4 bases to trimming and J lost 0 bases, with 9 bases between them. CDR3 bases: TGTGCCAGCAGCTCGGACAGTAACCAAGAGACCCAGTACTTC. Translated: CASSSDSNQETQYF.

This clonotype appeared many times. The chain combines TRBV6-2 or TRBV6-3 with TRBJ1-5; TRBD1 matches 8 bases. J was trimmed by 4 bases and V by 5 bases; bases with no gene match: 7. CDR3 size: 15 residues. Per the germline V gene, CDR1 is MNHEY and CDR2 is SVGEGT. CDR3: CASSGQGAINQPQHF. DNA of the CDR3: TGTGCCAGCAGTGGTCAGGGGGCGATAAATCAGCCCCAGCATTTT.

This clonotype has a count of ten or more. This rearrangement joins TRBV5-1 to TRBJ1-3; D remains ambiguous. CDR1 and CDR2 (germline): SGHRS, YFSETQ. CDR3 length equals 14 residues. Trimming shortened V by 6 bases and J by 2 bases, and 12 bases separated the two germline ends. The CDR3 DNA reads TGCGCCAGCACACAAGGGAGGCCTGGAAACACCATATATTTT. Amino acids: CASTQGRPGNTIYF.

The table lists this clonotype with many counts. The CDR3 here is CSASLAGIVYEQYF. The CDR3 DNA reads as TGCAGTGCTAGTTTGGCGGGGATCGTTTACGAGCAGTACTTC. This chain links TRBV20-1 with TRBJ2-7; TRBD2 is a possible D gene (6 bases). Germline V CDR1 and CDR2: DFQATT, SNEGSKA (reference sequence). The germline V and J ends were trimmed by 3 bases and 4 bases, with 16 bases remaining between them. The CDR3 spans 14 residues.

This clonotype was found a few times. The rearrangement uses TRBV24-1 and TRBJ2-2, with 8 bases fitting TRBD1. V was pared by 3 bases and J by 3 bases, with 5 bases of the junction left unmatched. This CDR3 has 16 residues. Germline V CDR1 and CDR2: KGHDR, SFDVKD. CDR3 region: CATSDGQGEYTGELFF. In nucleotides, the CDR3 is TGTGCCACCAGTGATGGACAGGGCGAGTACACCGGGGAGCTGTTTTTT.

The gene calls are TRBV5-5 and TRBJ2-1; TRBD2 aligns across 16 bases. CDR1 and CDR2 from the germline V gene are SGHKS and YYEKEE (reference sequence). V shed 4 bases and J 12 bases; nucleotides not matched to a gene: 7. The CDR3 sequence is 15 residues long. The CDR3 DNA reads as TGTGCCAGCAGCCCGGGGACTAGCGGGGGGGCCGCGCAGTTCTTC. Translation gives CASSPGTSGGAAQFF. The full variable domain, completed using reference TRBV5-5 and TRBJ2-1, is DAGVTQSPTHLIKTRGQQVTLRCSPISGHKSVSWYQQVLGQGPQFIFQYYEKEERGRGNFPDRFSARQFPNYSSELNVNALLLGDSALYLCASSPGTSGGAAQFFGPGTRLTVL.

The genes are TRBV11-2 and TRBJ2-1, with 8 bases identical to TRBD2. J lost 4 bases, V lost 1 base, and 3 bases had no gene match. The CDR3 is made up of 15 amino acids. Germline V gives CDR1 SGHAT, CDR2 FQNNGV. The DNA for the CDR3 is TGTGCCAGCAGCTTAGCGGGGGGGAGATACAATGAGCAGTTCTTC. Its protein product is CASSLAGGRYNEQFF.

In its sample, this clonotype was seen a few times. Here the CDR3 reads CASSLVTGSPGDTEAFF. CDR3 sequence (DNA): TGTGCCAGCAGCTTAGTTACAGGGAGCCCAGGAGACACTGAAGCTTTCTTT. This sequence joins TRBV13 and TRBJ1-1, with a weak D call TRBD1 (6 bases). Germline-derived CDR1 and CDR2 are PRHDT and FYEKMQ (reference sequence). The germline V and J ends were trimmed by 1 base and 3 bases, with 18 bases remaining between them. The CDR3 covers 17 residues.

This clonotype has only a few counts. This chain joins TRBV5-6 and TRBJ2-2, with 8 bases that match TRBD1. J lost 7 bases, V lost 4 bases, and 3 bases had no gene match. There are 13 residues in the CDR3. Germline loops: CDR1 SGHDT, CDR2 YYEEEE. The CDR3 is CASSRQGSGELFF. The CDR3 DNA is TGTGCCAGCAGCAGACAGGGGAGCGGGGAGCTGTTTTTT.

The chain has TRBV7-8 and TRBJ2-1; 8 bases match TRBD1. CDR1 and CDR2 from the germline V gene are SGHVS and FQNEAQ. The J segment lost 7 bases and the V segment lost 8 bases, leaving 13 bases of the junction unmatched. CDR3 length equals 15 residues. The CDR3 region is CASFDRGTKANEQFF. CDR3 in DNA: TGTGCCAGCTTCGACAGGGGAACAAAGGCTAATGAGCAGTTCTTC.

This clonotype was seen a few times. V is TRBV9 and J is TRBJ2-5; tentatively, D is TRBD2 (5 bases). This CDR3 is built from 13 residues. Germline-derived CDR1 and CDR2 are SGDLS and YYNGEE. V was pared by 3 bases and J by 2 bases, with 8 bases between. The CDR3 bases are TGTGCCAGCAGCGCCCGGGATCAAGAGACCCAGTACTTC. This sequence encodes CASSARDQETQYF.

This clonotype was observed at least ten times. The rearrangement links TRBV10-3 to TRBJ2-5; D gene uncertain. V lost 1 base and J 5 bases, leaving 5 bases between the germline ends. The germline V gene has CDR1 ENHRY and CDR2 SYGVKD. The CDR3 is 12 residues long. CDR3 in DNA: TGTGCCATCAGTGAGTTTCGTGAGACCCAGTACTTC. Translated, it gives CAISEFRETQYF.

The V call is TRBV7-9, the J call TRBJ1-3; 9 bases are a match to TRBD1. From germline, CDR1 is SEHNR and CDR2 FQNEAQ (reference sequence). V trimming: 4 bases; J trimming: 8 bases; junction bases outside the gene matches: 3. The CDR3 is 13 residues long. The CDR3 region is CASSYGQGHTIYF. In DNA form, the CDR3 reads TGTGCCAGCAGCTACGGACAGGGGCACACCATATATTTT.

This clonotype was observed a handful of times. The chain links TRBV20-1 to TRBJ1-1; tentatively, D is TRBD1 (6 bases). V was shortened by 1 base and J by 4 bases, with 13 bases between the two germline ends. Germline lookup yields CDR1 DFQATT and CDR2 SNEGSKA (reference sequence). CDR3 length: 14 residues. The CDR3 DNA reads TGCAGTGCTAGAGGGGGGGGCGGGATCACTGAAGCTTTCTTT. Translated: CSARGGGGITEAFF.

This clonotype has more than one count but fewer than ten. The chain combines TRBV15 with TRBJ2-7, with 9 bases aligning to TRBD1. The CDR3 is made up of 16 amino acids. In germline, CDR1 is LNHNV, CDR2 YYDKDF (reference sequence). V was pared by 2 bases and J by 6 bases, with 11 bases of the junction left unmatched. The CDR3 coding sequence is TGTGCCACCAGCAGATTCCCGGGACAGGGCCCTCGCGAGCAGTACTTC. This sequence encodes CATSRFPGQGPREQYF.

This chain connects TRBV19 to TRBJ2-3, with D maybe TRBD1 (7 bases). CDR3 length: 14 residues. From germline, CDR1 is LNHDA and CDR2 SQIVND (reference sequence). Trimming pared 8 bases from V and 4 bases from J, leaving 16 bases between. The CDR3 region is CASGGTVGADTQYF. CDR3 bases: TGTGCCAGTGGCGGGACAGTTGGGGCAGATACGCAGTATTTT.

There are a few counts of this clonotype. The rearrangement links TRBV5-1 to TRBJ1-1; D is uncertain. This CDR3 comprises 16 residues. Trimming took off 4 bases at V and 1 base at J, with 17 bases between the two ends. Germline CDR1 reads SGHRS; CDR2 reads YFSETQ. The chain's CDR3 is CASSHVLWGSNTEAFF. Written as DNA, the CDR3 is TGCGCCAGCAGCCACGTCCTCTGGGGTTCGAACACTGAAGCTTTCTTT.

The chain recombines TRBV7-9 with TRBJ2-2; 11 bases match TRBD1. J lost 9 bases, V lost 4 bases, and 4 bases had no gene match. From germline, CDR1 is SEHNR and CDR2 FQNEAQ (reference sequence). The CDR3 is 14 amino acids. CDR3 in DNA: TGTGCCAGCAGCTACGGACAGGGGGCATGGGAGCTGTTTTTT. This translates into CASSYGQGAWELFF.

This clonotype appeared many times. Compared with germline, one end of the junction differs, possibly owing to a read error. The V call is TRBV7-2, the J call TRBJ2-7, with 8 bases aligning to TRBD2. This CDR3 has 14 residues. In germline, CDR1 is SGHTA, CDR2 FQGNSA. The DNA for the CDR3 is TGTGCCAGCAGCCTAGCGGGCCCGGGATACGAGCAGTACTTC. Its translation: CASSLAGPGYEQYF.

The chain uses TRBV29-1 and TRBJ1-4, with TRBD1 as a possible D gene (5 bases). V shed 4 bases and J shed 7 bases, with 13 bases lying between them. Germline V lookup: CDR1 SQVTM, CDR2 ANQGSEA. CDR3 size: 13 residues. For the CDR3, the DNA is TGCAGCGTTGGAAGGGGAGGTGGTGAAAAACTGTTTTTT. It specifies CSVGRGGGEKLFF.